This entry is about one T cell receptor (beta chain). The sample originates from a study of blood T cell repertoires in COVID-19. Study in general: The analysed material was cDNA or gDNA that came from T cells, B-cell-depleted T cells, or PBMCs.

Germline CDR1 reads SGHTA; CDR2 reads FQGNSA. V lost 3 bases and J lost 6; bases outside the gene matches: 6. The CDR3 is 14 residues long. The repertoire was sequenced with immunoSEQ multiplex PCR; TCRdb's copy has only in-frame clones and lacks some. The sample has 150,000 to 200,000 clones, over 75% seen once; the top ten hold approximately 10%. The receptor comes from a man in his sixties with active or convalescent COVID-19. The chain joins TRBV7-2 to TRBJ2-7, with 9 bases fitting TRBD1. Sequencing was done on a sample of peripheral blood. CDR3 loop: CASSLGQGLGEQYF. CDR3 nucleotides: TGTGCCAGCAGCTTGGGACAGGGTTTGGGCGAGCAGTACTTC.